This TCR beta chain comes out of a study of PD-1 blockade in classical Hodgkin lymphoma (TCRdb year 2020). For context, the study as a whole: Nivolumab dosing was 3 mg/kg intravenously every 2 weeks, continuing until either disease progression or unacceptable toxicity. A peripheral blood immune signature of response to PD-1 blockade in classical Hodgkin lymphoma was defined using TCR beta sequencing and CyTOF. General findings and caveats noted by the study authors: The study covered only a single clinical trial cohort, and the causes of the repertoire differences, possibly disease activity or prior therapy, were still not defined. Lower diversity was seen in patients whose nivolumab began less than 1 year after ASCT, and these patients were left out of later analyses so that immune reconstitution would not confound the results. Baseline TCR diversity was reported to be lower in newly diagnosed patients than in healthy donors, and even lower in relapsed/refractory patients. A significant rise by C4D1 was seen in CD4+ but not CD8+ TCR diversity (p=0.0027 vs p=0.16), with the rise being most apparent in complete responders (p=0.02). Baseline diversity similar to that of newly diagnosed patients was observed in trial patients achieving complete response, whereas significantly lower diversity was observed in partial responders and progressors.

CDR1 and CDR2 are read off the germline V gene as MGHDK and SYGVNS. The CDR3 spans 15 residues, from the cysteine through the phenylalanine. Of the read, only the CDR3 DNA is kept; its 45 bases are in frame from base 1. V and J are truncated by 2 bases and 0 bases respectively, leaving an intervening sequence of 5 bases. Notes on this clone: Its antigen is unknown. Nothing much larger sits one base from this clone, and base qualities are not available.

Genomic DNA was isolated using the Qiagen DNeasy kit from unsorted PBMCs as well as from negatively selected CD4+ and CD8+ fractions. Amplification of TCR beta CDR3 regions was done by immunoSEQ multiplex PCR with primers that anneal to V and J segments. A synthetic immune receptor repertoire was used to minimize amplification bias, and any residual bias was removed computationally once sequencing was done. The paper's processing steps were these. Custom Python scripts were used to quantify repertoire diversity as the Shannon entropy index. Unsorted, CD4+ and CD8+ repertoires were analyzed separately, except for combined analyses in which CD4+ and CD8+ sequences were merged in silico. Clonal expansion was defined as a frequency increase of at least 2-fold after treatment compared with C1D1, and clones undetected at baseline were assigned a pseudocount of 0.5. Singleton clones were defined as clones with 0 or 1 copy at C1D1, and non-singleton clones were defined as clones with 2 or more copies. By matching protein sequences in sorted samples from the same patient, clones expanded in unsorted samples were annotated as CD4+, CD8+ or unknown. Diversity changes from C1D1 to C4D1 were tested in paired samples using Wilcoxon tests. TCRdb took over this immuneACCESS table, retaining in-frame rearrangements with V and J assigned. Such tables are incomplete; in checked studies, under half of the missing clones stem from an unresolved V gene, and the remainder is unexplained. That table is the source of V, J and clone size, and D and trimming were worked out from the DNA. The table for this sample lists about 41,000 clones; more than 70% of them were counted only once. The ten largest account for approximately 20% of the sample.

This specimen's time point label, interpreted: cycle 1 day 1 (C1D1), immediately before nivolumab initiation. Every trial patient had relapsed following autologous stem cell transplantation, and prior brentuximab vedotin exposure was what differed among cohorts A, B and C. The trial cohort was composed of under 70 patients with relapsed/refractory classical Hodgkin lymphoma, for whom complete response, partial response or progressive disease was recorded as best overall response. Single-agent nivolumab was administered to trial patients in the multi-cohort phase II CheckMate 205 trial. An independent review committee assessed best overall response by applying the 2007 International Working Group response criteria. PBMCs from the trial were collected at three points: immediately before nivolumab initiation (C1D1), and during therapy at cycle 2 day 1 and cycle 4 day 1. After peripheral blood was drawn into 8 mL Vacutainer Cell Preparation Tubes, PBMCs were isolated by centrifugation and then cryopreserved.

This clonotype was sampled from a human donor with classical Hodgkin lymphoma. The V gene is TRBV25-1 and the J gene is TRBJ1-6; the D gene identity is not certain. The sequencing used peripheral blood mononuclear cells (PBMCs), collected at baseline. At the DNA level, the sequence is TGTGCCAGCAGTGAAAGGAGCTCCTATAATTCACCCCTCCACTTT. This translates into CASSERSSYNSPLHF.